This is a list of T cell receptor beta chains from one sample in a study of T cell repertoires in cytomegalovirus infection. TCRdb processed the reads anew with MiXCR; each CDR3 protein has one entry. The data show around 240,000 distinct CDR3 sequences, with approximately 24% seen just once and 18% held by the top ten. The specimen was CD8+ T cells from PBMCs. The source is a human donor in good health (CMV status not recorded). Some clones in this sample may be carry-over from other donors' samples. Both conserved end residues are part of each CDR3. A D gene is named only where the DNA matches it firmly. For some rows the clone size is stated as once, few or many, or as a class when expanded; others skip it.

clone_size	d_call	j_call	v_call	cdr3_nt	cdr3_aa
-	TRBD2	TRBJ2-1	TRBV2	TGTGCCAGCAGTGGAATAGCGGGGGGGCCTGGGGAGCAGTTCTTC	CASSGIAGGPGEQFF
many	-	TRBJ1-1	TRBV6-5	TGTGCCAGCAGTTACGGGGGCGCGGACACTGAAGCTTTCTTT	CASSYGGADTEAFF
many	TRBD1	TRBJ2-7	TRBV7-8	TGTGCCAGCAGCCCTTACCTGCAGGGGGCGAACGAGCAGTACTTC	CASSPYLQGANEQYF
few	-	TRBJ2-7	TRBV5-1	TGCGCCAGCAGCTTACGAGGATTCTCCTACGAGCAGTACTTC	CASSLRGFSYEQYF
few	-	TRBJ2-1	TRBV24-1	TGTGCCACCAGTGCAACTCATGATGGATACAATGAGCAGTTCTTC	CATSATHDGYNEQFF
few	-	TRBJ2-1	TRBV2	TGTGCCAACCAGAGGGGGGGCAATGAGCAGTTCTTC	CANQRGGNEQFF
few	-	TRBJ2-7	TRBV7-2	TGTGCCAGCAGCTTAGCGGGCAAGGCAGGACTCTACGAGCAGTACTTC	CASSLAGKAGLYEQYF
few	-	TRBJ1-1	TRBV20-1	TGCAGTGCCTCCCAAGGGCTGGACACTGAAGCTTTCTTT	CSASQGLDTEAFF
-	-	TRBJ1-2	TRBV14	TGTGCCAGCAGCCAAGATACCTCGGGACGCACCAGGGGTGGCTACACCTTC	CASSQDTSGRTRGGYTF
-	TRBD1	TRBJ2-5	TRBV9	TGTGCCAGCAGCGTAGCCGCCGGGACAGGGGGAGAGACCCAGTACTTC	CASSVAAGTGGETQYF